The next 13 T cell receptor beta chains were all read from a single sample in a study of graft-versus-host responses after intestinal transplantation (dated by TCRdb to the early 2020s). Library preparation employed the immunoSEQ multiplex PCR assay. TCRdb took this table from immuneACCESS and kept in-frame rearrangements with V and J called. Such tables lack part of the clones; where checked against another copy, unresolved V genes explain under half of the gap, and the rest is unexplained. Counted in this sample were 130,000 to 150,000 clones; around 90% of them appeared once. Approximately 0.2% of the sample rests with the top ten. The sample's time point label, in plain terms: cells obtained before transplantation from donor or recipient. These receptors' targets are unknown. Sequenced material: unstimulated CD4+ T cells sorted from spleen or lymph node cells, taken before intestinal transplant. These receptors all stem from a human donor who received an intestinal transplant.

The chain joins TRBV2 to TRBJ1-2; D is ambiguous. CDR1 and CDR2 from the germline V gene are SNHLY and FYNNEI. The CDR3 contains 13 residues. V lost 7 bases and J lost 4, with 13 bases in between. The DNA of the CDR3 is TGTGCCAGCAATTTTAACACCTTCTATGGCTACACCTTC. Protein: CASNFNTFYGYTF.

As concerns this clone: Additional DNA sequences in this sample encode the identical CDR3. The genes are TRBV9 and TRBJ1-1; 7 bases line up with TRBD1. This CDR3 spans 17 amino acids. The germline CDR1 and CDR2 sequences are SGDLS and YYNGEE. With 0 bases clipped from V and 0 bases from J, the junction kept 8 bases outside the gene matches. In DNA, the CDR3 is TGTGCCAGCAGCGTAGATCCGGCAGGGGGTATGAACACTGAAGCTTTCTTT. It translates to CASSVDPAGGMNTEAFF.

The chain employs TRBV19 and TRBJ1-5; D call uncertain. CDR1 and CDR2 (germline): LNHDA, SQIVND (reference sequence). Deletions cut 8 bases from V and 7 bases from J, with 6 bases between. This CDR3 is 10 amino acids long. The chain's CDR3 is CASPRQPQHF. The CDR3 coding sequence is TGTGCCAGTCCCAGACAGCCCCAGCATTTT. Looking up the rest from reference TRBV19 and TRBJ1-5 gives the full variable domain: DGGITQSPKYLFRKEGQNVTLSCEQNLNHDAMYWYRQDPGQGLRLIYYSQIVNDFQKGDIAEGYSVSREKKESFPLTVTSAQKNPTAFYLCASPRQPQHFGDGTRLSIL.

This chain joins TRBV30 and TRBJ2-7; 9 bases line up with TRBD2. V dropped 0 bases and J dropped 7; count of bases not matched to a gene: 13. CDR3 length: 16 residues. Germline V lookup: CDR1 GTSNPN, CDR2 SVGIG (reference sequence). This CDR3 is CAWSVLGSGRTGEQYF. DNA for the CDR3: TGTGCCTGGAGTGTACTGGGCAGCGGGAGGACGGGGGAGCAGTACTTC.

The CDR3, as DNA: TGTGCCAGCAGTTCCCCCTGGGGGACAGGGAACACCGGGGAGCTGTTTTTT. It codes for CASSSPWGTGNTGELFF. The chain carries TRBV28 and TRBJ2-2; 8 bases fit TRBD1. CDR1 and CDR2 (germline): MDHEN, SYDVKM. This CDR3 is 17 amino acids long. Trimming removed 4 bases from V and 1 base from J; junction bases left unmatched: 8.

The chain carries TRBV28 and TRBJ2-7; D may be TRBD2 (5 bases). This CDR3 has 14 residues. V was clipped by 2 bases and J by 2 bases, with 10 bases between them. Germline V lookup: CDR1 MDHEN, CDR2 SYDVKM. For the CDR3, the DNA is TGTGCCAGCAGTTTAAGAAGCGGCACCTACGAGCAGTACTTC. Residues: CASSLRSGTYEQYF.

As regards this clone: Different DNA sequences within this sample yield the same CDR3. The J gene is TRBJ2-4, the V gene TRBV27; 9 bases map to TRBD1. The germline V gene encodes CDR1 MNHEY and CDR2 SMNVEV (reference sequence). This CDR3 is built from 14 residues. The V segment lost 0 bases and the J segment 8 bases; nucleotides outside the gene matches: 2. In DNA, the CDR3 is TGTGCCAGCAGTTTATCGGACAGGGGCGACATTCAGTACTTC. Encoded protein: CASSLSDRGDIQYF.

The chain recombines TRBV7-3 with TRBJ2-1; 9 bases match TRBD2. CDR3 length equals 18 residues. The trim removed 4 bases at V and 6 bases at J, leaving 16 bases unmatched. The germline CDR1 and CDR2 sequences are SGHTA and FQGTGA. The CDR3 DNA is TGTGCCAGCAGCTCCCTACGCCCCTTAGCGGGAGTAAGCAATGAGCAGTTCTTC. This encodes CASSSLRPLAGVSNEQFF.

This chain connects TRBV19 to TRBJ1-4; D unresolved. Trimming removed 5 bases from V and 2 bases from J, with 12 bases in between. Per the germline V gene, CDR1 is LNHDA and CDR2 is SQIVND (reference sequence). The CDR3 loop spans 15 amino acids. The CDR3 DNA follows: TGTGCCAGTAGTCCGAGGGTTAGGACTAATGAAAAACTGTTTTTT. This sequence encodes CASSPRVRTNEKLFF.

The chain is built from TRBV5-1 and TRBJ1-1; the match to TRBD1 covers 7 bases. Germline V CDR1 and CDR2: SGHRS, YFSETQ. This CDR3 contains 16 residues. The V segment lost 4 bases and the J segment 1 base; nucleotides outside the gene matches: 10. The CDR3 sequence is CASSTNPTGANTEAFF. The CDR3 region has the DNA TGCGCCAGCAGCACCAACCCTACAGGGGCGAACACTGAAGCTTTCTTT.

V is TRBV11-3 and J is TRBJ2-1; TRBD1 matches 8 bases. The CDR3 runs 15 residues. V lost 1 base to trimming and J lost 4 bases; unmatched junction nucleotides: 3. CDR1 and CDR2 (germline): SGHNT, YENEEA. The DNA of the CDR3 is TGTGCCAGCAGCTTAGGAGACAGGGGTTACAATGAGCAGTTCTTC. Encoded protein: CASSLGDRGYNEQFF.

The gene calls are TRBV10-3 and TRBJ1-1; D is undetermined. The V gene lost 0 bases and the J gene lost 1 base, with 3 bases spanning the gap. The CDR3 is 13 residues long. The germline gives CDR1 ENHRY, CDR2 SYGVKD. CDR3 in DNA: TGTGCCATCAGTGAGTCCCAGAACACTGAAGCTTTCTTT. It encodes CAISESQNTEAFF.

A word on this clone: Different DNA sequences within this sample yield the same CDR3. This chain joins TRBV7-2 and TRBJ2-7, with TRBD2 identical over 7 bases. Looked up from germline, CDR1 is SGHTA and CDR2 is FQGNSA. Unmatched junction bases numbered 0, after V lost 0 bases and J lost 4 bases. This CDR3 is built from 13 residues. The CDR3, as DNA: TGTGCCAGCAGCTTAGCGGGAGGGTACGAGCAGTACTTC. This encodes CASSLAGGYEQYF.